The T cell receptor beta chain described here comes from a study of Ad26.COV2.S vaccination and SARS-CoV-2 variants. In the study overall: Ad26.COV2.S shots went into the muscle once or twice, 56 days apart.

Treatment of the sample: around 19 received Ad26.COV2.S at low or high dose, single or two shots; several received placebo; per-sample allocation not given. Each sample was drawn 63 days after the first injection (of vaccine or placebo). Measured with immunoSEQ multiplex PCR; TCRdb has only the in-frame clones, and not every one. The data contain about 350,000 clones, more than 75% of them singletons. V gave up 5 bases and J gave up 6 bases, with 13 bases separating them. CDR3 length equals 14 residues. Germline assignment: CDR1 SEHNR and CDR2 FQNEAQ (reference sequence). The TCR was taken from a person aged 18 to 59 who received the Ad26.COV2.S COVID-19 vaccine or a placebo. The chain is built from TRBV7-9 and TRBJ1-4, with D possibly matching TRBD1 (6 bases). Sample: peripheral blood, taken in a trial of Ad26.COV2.S vaccine versus placebo. DNA for the CDR3: TGTGCCAGCAGCCTGTACAGGGTCGATGAAAAACTGTTTTTT. This sequence encodes CASSLYRVDEKLFF.